This T cell receptor beta chain was documented in a study of shared clonotypes between healthy human individuals. Researchers ran the assay at a deep level. TCRdb's copy holds only in-frame clones and misses some; the assay was immunoSEQ multiplex PCR. The data hold 2 million to 2.5 million clones, with approximately 90% observed a single time. Every one of the donors was a Caucasian adult that lived in Nashville, Tennessee. In the CD4+ fraction, cells were divided into CD45RA+ naive and CD45RA-negative memory subsets. The TCR was taken from a man between 18 and 35 years old in good health. Some clones in this sample may be carry-over from other donors' samples. The sample comprised naive CD4+ T cells from PBMCs. The sample's subset: CD45RA+ positively selected.

The CDR3 region is CASSLGEGATDTQYF. The CDR3 nucleotides are TGTGCCAGCAGCCTCGGGGAGGGAGCGACAGATACGCAGTATTTT. The chain has TRBV4-2 and TRBJ2-3; 7 nucleotides line up with TRBD2. After removal of 4 bases from V and 3 bases from J, the junction contained 7 bases not matched to a gene. The CDR3 is made up of 15 amino acids. CDR1 LGHNA and CDR2 YNFKEQ come from the germline V gene.